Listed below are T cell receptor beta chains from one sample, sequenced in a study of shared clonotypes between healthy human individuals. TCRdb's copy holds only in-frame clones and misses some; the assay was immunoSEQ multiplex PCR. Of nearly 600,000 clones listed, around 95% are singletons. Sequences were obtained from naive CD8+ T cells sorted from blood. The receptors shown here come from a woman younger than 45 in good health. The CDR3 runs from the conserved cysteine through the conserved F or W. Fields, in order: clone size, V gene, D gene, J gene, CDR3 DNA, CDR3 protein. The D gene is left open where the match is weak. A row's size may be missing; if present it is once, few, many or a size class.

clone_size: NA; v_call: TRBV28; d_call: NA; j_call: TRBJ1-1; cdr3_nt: TGTGCCAGCAGTTTTGCAGTGAACACTGAAGCTTTCTTT; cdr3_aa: CASSFAVNTEAFF
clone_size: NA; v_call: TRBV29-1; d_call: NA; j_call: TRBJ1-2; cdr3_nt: TGCAGCGTTGATGTAGGGATGATTGGCTATGGCTACACCTTC; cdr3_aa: CSVDVGMIGYGYTF
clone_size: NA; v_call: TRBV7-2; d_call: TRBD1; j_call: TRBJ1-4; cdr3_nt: TGTGCCAGCAGCCGGGACAGAGATAATGAAAAACTGTTTTTT; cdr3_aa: CASSRDRDNEKLFF
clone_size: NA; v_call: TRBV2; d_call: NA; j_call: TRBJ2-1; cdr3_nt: TGTGCCAGCAGTGAAGCTTTCTACAATGAGCAGTTCTTC; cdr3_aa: CASSEAFYNEQFF
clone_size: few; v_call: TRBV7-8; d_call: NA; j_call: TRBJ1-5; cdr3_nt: TGTGCCAGCGGGGAAGGGGAGCCCCAGCATTTT; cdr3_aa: CASGEGEPQHF
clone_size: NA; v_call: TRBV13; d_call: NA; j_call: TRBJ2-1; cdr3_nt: TGTGCCAGCAGCTTAGGCCGGGCCGCCGATGAGCAGTTCTTC; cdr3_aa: CASSLGRAADEQFF
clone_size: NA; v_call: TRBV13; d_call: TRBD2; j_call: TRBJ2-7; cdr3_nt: TGTGCCAGCAGCTTAGGATCGCGGGAGAGTTCCTACGAGCAGTACTTC; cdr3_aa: CASSLGSRESSYEQYF
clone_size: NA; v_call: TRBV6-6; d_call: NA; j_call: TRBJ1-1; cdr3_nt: TGTGCCAGCAGCATAAGGATTACCACTGAAGCTTTCTTT; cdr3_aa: CASSIRITTEAFF
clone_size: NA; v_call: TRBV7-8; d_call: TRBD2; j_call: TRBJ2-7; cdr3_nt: TGTGCCAGCAGCTCATTAGCGGGCAATCTGAACGAGCAGTACTTC; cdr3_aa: CASSSLAGNLNEQYF
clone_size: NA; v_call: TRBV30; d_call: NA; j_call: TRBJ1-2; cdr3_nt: TGTGCCTGGATTACCACGGAGGGAATCTTCTATGGCTACACCTTC; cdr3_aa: CAWITTEGIFYGYTF
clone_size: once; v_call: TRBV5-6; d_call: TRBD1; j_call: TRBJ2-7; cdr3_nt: TGTGCCAGCAGCACCCGGGACAGGGTCTACGAGCAGTACTTC; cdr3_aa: CASSTRDRVYEQYF
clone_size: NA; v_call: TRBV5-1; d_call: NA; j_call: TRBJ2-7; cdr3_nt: TGCGCCAGCAGCTTGGCTCTGACTAGTTCTACCTACGAGCAGTACTTC; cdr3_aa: CASSLALTSSTYEQYF
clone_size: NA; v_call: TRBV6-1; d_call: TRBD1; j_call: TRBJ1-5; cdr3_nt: TGTGCCAGCAGTGTCAGGACAGGGGGGAATCAGCCCCAGCATTTT; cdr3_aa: CASSVRTGGNQPQHF
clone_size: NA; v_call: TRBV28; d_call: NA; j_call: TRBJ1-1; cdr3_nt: TGTGCCAGCAGTCCGTGGGAGCCGAACACTGAAGCTTTCTTT; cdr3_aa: CASSPWEPNTEAFF
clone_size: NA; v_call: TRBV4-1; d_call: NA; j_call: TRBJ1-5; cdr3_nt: TGCGCCAGCAGCCAAGATGGAGGTTATAGCAATCAGCCCCAGCATTTT; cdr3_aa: CASSQDGGYSNQPQHF
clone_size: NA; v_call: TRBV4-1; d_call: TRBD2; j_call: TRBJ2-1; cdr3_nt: TGCGCCAGCAGCCATGGCGGGAGGGCCATTGATGAGCAGTTCTTC; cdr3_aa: CASSHGGRAIDEQFF
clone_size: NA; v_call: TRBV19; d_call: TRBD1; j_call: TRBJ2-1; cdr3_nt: TGTGCCAGTGACGAGACAGGGTACAATGAGCAGTTCTTC; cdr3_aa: CASDETGYNEQFF
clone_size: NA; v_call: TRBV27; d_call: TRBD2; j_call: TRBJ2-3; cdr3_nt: TGTGCCAGCAGTTTACTGGCTAGCGGATCGGATACGCAGTATTTT; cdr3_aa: CASSLLASGSDTQYF
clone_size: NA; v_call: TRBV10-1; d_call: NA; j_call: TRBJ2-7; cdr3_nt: TGCGCCAGCAGTGAGATCGCGAAGGGAGAGCAGTACTTC; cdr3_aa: CASSEIAKGEQYF
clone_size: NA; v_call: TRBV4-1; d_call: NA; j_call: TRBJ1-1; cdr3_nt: TGCGCCAGCAGCCAAGTATACTGGGGGGCTGAAGCTTTCTTT; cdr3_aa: CASSQVYWGAEAFF
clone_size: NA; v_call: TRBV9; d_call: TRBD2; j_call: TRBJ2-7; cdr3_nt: TGTGCCAGCAGCGTAGACAACCGAGCGGGAGGGTCCTACGAGCAGTACTTC; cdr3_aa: CASSVDNRAGGSYEQYF
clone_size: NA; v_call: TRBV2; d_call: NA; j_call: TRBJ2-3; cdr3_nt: TGTGCCTCAGAGGGGGAGGTGAACACAGATACGCAGTATTTT; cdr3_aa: CASEGEVNTDTQYF
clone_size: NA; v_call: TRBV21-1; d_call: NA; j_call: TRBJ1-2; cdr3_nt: TGTGCCAGCAGCACCGGGACAGGGGATGGCTACACCTTC; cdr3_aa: CASSTGTGDGYTF
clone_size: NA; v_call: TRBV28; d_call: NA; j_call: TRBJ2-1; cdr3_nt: TGTGCCAGCAGCTTCCTCAATGAGCAGTTCTTC; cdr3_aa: CASSFLNEQFF
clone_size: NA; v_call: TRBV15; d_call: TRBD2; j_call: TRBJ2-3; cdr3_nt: TGTGCCACCAGCCGGCTAGCGGGAGGCACAGATACGCAGTATTTT; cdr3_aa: CATSRLAGGTDTQYF
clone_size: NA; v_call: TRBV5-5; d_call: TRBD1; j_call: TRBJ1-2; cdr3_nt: TGTGCCAGCACCCTACCCGGGACAGGGGTTGAAGACACCTTC; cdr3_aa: CASTLPGTGVEDTF
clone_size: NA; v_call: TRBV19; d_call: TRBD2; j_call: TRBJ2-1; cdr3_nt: TGTGCCAGCCCCTACGGCGCGGGAGGTTCCTACAATGAGCAGTTCTTC; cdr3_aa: CASPYGAGGSYNEQFF
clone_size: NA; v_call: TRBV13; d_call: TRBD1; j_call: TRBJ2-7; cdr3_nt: TGTGCCAGCAGCCCGGGACAGGGGGCCTTCTACGAGCAGTACTTC; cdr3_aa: CASSPGQGAFYEQYF
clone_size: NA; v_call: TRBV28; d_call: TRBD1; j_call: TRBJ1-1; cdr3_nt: TGTGCCAGCAGTCCATGGACAGGCAACACTGAAGCTTTCTTT; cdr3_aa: CASSPWTGNTEAFF
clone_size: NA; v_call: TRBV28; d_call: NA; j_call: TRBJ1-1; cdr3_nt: TGTGCCAGCAGTTTTCTAGACACTGAAGCTTTCTTT; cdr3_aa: CASSFLDTEAFF
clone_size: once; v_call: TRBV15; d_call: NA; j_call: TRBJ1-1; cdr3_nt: TGTGCCACCAGTACCCGGCGGGTGAACACTGAAGCTTTCTTT; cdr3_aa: CATSTRRVNTEAFF
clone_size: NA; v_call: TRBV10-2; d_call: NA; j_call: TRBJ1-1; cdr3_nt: TGCGCCAGCAGTGAGTGGGGGTTGAACACTGAAGCTTTCTTT; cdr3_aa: CASSEWGLNTEAFF
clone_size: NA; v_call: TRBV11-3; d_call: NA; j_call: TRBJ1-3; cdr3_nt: TGTGCCAGCAGCAAAAGGAGACGACGGGGCGCGGACTCTGGAAACACCATATATTTT; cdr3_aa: CASSKRRRRGADSGNTIYF
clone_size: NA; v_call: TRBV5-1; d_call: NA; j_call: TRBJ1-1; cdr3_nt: TGCGCCAGCAGCTCACCCTATTCGACAGGTGTGAACACTGAAGCTTTCTTT; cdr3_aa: CASSSPYSTGVNTEAFF
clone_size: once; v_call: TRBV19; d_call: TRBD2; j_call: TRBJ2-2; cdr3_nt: TGTGCCAGTAGTATAGATCTAGCGGGAGCAAGCACCGGGGAGCTGTTTTTT; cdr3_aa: CASSIDLAGASTGELFF
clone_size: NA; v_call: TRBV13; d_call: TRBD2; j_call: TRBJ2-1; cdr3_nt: TGTGCCAGCAGCTTAGGGACTAGCGAGTCCCTCTCCTACAATGAGCAGTTCTTC; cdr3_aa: CASSLGTSESLSYNEQFF
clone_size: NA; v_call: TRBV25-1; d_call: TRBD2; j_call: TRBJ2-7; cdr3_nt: TGTGCCAGCAGTGAGGAAGGGAGCGGGAGGAACGAGCAGTACTTC; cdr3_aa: CASSEEGSGRNEQYF